A selection of T cell receptor beta chains follows, all from one sample in a study of blood T cell repertoires in COVID-19. Profiled with immunoSEQ multiplex PCR; TCRdb holds only in-frame clones, not every one. The repertoire holds 100,000 to 150,000 clones, around 76% seen once, with approximately 5.9% in the top ten. The sample comprised peripheral blood. The receptors were gathered from a man of 80 years or more with COVID-19, enrolled during active disease. CDR3s include the opening cysteine and the closing phenylalanine or tryptophan. D genes are given only for firm matches. Some rows have no size entry. The others give once, few or many, or a class for an expanded clone.

j_call d_call v_call clone_size cdr3_aa cdr3_nt
TRBJ2-5 TRBD1 TRBV11-2 . CASSDDRAGRQTQYF TGTGCCAGCAGCGATGACAGGGCTGGGCGTCAGACCCAGTACTTC
TRBJ2-3 TRBD2 TRBV6-2/TRBV6-3 once CASSFLAGGPITDTQYF TGTGCCAGCAGTTTCCTAGCGGGAGGGCCCATCACAGATACGCAGTATTTT
TRBJ1-1 TRBD1 TRBV7-2 . CASSLEGGQGSFKTEAFF TGTGCCAGCAGCTTAGAGGGGGGACAGGGCAGTTTTAAGACTGAAGCTTTCTTT
TRBJ1-1 . TRBV25-1 . CASSEPGRGGYTEAFF TGTGCCAGCAGTGAACCCGGGAGGGGGGGATACACTGAAGCTTTCTTT
TRBJ2-1 TRBD2 TRBV4-2 . CASSQESAGGRNEQFF TGTGCCAGCAGCCAAGAATCGGCGGGAGGGCGGAATGAGCAGTTCTTC
TRBJ2-7 TRBD1 TRBV6-5 . CASSLLPDRANEQYF TGTGCCAGCAGCCTGCTACCCGACAGGGCCAACGAGCAGTACTTC
TRBJ2-5 TRBD2 TRBV7-2 . CASSFGLAGVSQETQYF TGTGCCAGCAGCTTCGGACTAGCGGGGGTTTCGCAAGAGACCCAGTACTTC
TRBJ2-5 TRBD1 TRBV18 . CASSPPGTPGGTQYF TGTGCCAGCTCACCACCCGGGACCCCAGGGGGGACCCAGTACTTC
TRBJ1-6 . TRBV28 few CASSWQGPENSPLHF TGTGCCAGCAGTTGGCAGGGTCCGGAAAATTCACCCCTCCACTTT
TRBJ1-5 TRBD1 TRBV15 . CATSKDREGNQPQHF TGTGCCACCAGCAAAGACAGGGAGGGCAATCAGCCCCAGCATTTT
TRBJ1-4 . TRBV6-1 . CASSSGPGSTGLFF TGTGCCAGCAGTTCCGGCCCCGGGTCGACTGGACTGTTTTTT
TRBJ2-7 . TRBV7-9 many CASSLARREYEQYF TGTGCCAGCAGCTTAGCGCGGAGAGAGTACGAGCAGTACTTC
TRBJ2-1 TRBD2 TRBV27 . CASSFQLAGKSQFF TGTGCCAGCAGTTTTCAACTAGCGGGAAAATCGCAGTTCTTC
TRBJ1-4 TRBD1 TRBV4-1 . CASSQDRGTVSEKLFF TGCGCCAGCAGCCAAGATAGGGGGACAGTAAGCGAAAAACTGTTTTTT
TRBJ2-1 . TRBV9 . CASSDAPYSVYNEQFF TGTGCCAGCAGCGATGCACCATATTCGGTTTACAATGAGCAGTTCTTC
TRBJ2-1 TRBD1 TRBV28 . CASRQTGGLDEQFF TGTGCCAGCAGACAGACAGGGGGCTTGGATGAGCAGTTCTTC
TRBJ1-2 . TRBV28 . CASRTREDDGYTF TGTGCCAGCCGGACCCGGGAGGACGATGGCTACACCTTC
TRBJ2-5 TRBD1 TRBV3-1/TRBV3-2 . CASSPGQSLGETQYF TGTGCCAGCAGCCCGGGACAGTCCTTGGGTGAGACCCAGTACTTC
TRBJ2-1 . TRBV7-9 . CASSPIGTALGEQFF TGTGCCAGCAGCCCGATTGGAACCGCCCTCGGGGAGCAGTTCTTC
TRBJ2-7 . TRBV19 . CASSVASLASEQYF TGTGCCAGTAGCGTGGCCTCTCTGGCAAGCGAGCAGTACTTC
TRBJ2-7 . TRBV7-9 . CASSLGQFYEQYF TGTGCCAGCAGCTTAGGACAATTCTACGAGCAGTACTTC
TRBJ2-1 TRBD2 TRBV14 . CASSQRGGSAYNEQFF TGTGCCAGCAGCCAGAGGGGCGGGAGCGCCTACAATGAGCAGTTCTTC
TRBJ1-1 . TRBV5-1 . CASSVLAVTDTEAFF TGCGCCAGCAGCGTTCTTGCGGTGACGGACACTGAAGCTTTCTTT
TRBJ1-3 . TRBV21-1 . CASSKEGGEGNTIYF TGTGCCAGCAGCAAAGAGGGAGGGGAAGGAAACACCATATATTTT
TRBJ2-1 TRBD2 TRBV28 . CASSFGGGRYNEQFF TGTGCCAGCAGTTTTGGGGGAGGGCGCTACAATGAGCAGTTCTTC
TRBJ2-1 . TRBV7-9 . CASSLTWTAEQFF TGTGCCAGCAGCTTAACCTGGACAGCGGAGCAGTTCTTC
TRBJ2-7 . TRBV4-2 . CASSQEGVISYEQYF TGTGCCAGCAGCCAAGAAGGGGTGATCTCCTACGAGCAGTACTTC
TRBJ1-2 . TRBV2 many CASSEPPGSYTF TGTGCCAGCAGTGAACCGCCCGGGAGCTACACCTTC
TRBJ2-7 TRBD1 TRBV27 many CASSLSRGTGSYEQYF TGTGCCAGCAGTTTATCGCGAGGGACAGGATCCTACGAGCAGTACTTC
TRBJ2-3 . TRBV10-3 . CAISDTGPPSTDTQYF TGTGCCATCAGTGACACAGGACCCCCTAGCACAGATACGCAGTATTTT
TRBJ2-7 . TRBV18 . CASSPGGTSYEQYF TGTGCCAGCTCACCAGGGGGGACCTCCTACGAGCAGTACTTC